The clone carrying this T cell receptor (beta chain) has at least ten counts. Its cognate antigen is unknown. The CDR3 covers 15 residues. Trimming stripped 0 bases from V and 9 bases from J, with 17 bases between. Germline V gene lookup returns CDR1 ENHRY and CDR2 SYGVKD. The data originate from a study of CD8 T cells in ankylosing spondylitis. Study-wide points: Matched synovial fluid from ankylosing spondylitis patients was reported to be enriched for disease-linked clones. Eight highly homologous variants formed a TCR beta motif that appeared characteristic of ankylosing spondylitis blood.

TCRdb re-called the 5' RACE reads with MiXCR, one entry per CDR3 protein. Of around 490,000 distinct CDR3 sequences listed, roughly 5.2% are singletons. The sequence was collected from a male donor with ankylosing spondylitis. Material: blood, either unsorted or a sorted T cell fraction (not recorded which). The chain uses TRBV10-3 and TRBJ2-5, with D perhaps TRBD2 (5 bases). The CDR3 nucleotides are TGTGCCATCAGTGAGTCCCGGGCCGTCGGGAATCCCCAGTACTTC. This codes for CAISESRAVGNPQYF.